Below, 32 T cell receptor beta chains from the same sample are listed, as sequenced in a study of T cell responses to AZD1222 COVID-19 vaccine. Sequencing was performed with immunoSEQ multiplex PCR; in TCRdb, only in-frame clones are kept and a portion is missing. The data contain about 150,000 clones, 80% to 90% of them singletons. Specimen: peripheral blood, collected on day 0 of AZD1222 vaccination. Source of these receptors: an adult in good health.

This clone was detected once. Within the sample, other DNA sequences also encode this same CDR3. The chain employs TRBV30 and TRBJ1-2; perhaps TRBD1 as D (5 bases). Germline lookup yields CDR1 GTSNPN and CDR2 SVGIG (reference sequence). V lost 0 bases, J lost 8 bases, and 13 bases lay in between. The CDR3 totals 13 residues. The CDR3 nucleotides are TGTGCCTGGAGTGTTCAGGGAGGTTACGGCTACACCTTC. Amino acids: CAWSVQGGYGYTF.

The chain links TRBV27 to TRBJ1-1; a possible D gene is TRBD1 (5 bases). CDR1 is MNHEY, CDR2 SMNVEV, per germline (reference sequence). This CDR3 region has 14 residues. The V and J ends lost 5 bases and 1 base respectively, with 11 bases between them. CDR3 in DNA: TGTGCCAGCAGTACAATTGGGACGAACACTGAAGCTTTCTTT. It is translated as CASSTIGTNTEAFF.

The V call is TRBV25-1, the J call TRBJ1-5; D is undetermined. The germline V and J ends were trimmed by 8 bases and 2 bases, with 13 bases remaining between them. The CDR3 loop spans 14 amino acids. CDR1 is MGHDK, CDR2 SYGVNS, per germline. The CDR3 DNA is TGTGCCAGCTCGAATGGAATCGGCAATCAGCCCCAGCATTTT. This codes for CASSNGIGNQPQHF.

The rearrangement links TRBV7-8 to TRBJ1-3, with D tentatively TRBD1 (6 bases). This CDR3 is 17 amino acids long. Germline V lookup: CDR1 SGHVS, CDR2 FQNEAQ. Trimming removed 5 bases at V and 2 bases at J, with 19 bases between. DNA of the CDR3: TGTGCCAGCAGCCCCAGTCCGTCGGGGGGGCCTGGAAACACCATATATTTT. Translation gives CASSPSPSGGPGNTIYF.

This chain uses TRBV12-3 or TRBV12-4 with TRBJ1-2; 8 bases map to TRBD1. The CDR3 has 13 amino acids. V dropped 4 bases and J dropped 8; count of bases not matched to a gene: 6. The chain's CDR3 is CASSSGGAVGYTF. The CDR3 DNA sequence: TGTGCCAGCAGTTCAGGGGGCGCGGTCGGCTACACCTTC.

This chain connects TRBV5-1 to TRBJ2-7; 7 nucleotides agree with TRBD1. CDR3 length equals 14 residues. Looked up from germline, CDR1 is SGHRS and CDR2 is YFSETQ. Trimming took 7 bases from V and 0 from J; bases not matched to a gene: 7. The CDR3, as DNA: TGCGCCAGCCAACAGGGGCCCTACTCCTACGAGCAGTACTTC. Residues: CASQQGPYSYEQYF.

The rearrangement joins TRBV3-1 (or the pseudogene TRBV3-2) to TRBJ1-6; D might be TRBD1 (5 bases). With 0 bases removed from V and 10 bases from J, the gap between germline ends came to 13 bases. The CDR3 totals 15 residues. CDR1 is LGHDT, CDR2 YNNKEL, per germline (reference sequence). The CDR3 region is CASSQEGREGSPLHF. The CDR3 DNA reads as TGTGCCAGCAGCCAAGAAGGCAGGGAGGGATCACCCCTCCACTTT.

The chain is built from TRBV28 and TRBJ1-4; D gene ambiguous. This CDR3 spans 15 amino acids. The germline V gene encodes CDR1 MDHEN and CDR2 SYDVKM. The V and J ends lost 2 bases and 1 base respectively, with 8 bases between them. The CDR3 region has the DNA TGTGCCAGCAGTTTAGTGGGCAGAACTAATGAAAAACTGTTTTTT. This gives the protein CASSLVGRTNEKLFF.

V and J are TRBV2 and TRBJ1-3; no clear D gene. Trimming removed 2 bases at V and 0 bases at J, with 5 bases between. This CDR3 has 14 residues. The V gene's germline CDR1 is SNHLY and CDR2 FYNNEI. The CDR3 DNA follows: TGTGCCAGCAGTGAAATCTCCTCTGGAAACACCATATATTTT. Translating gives CASSEISSGNTIYF. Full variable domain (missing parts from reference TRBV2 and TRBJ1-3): EPEVTQTPSHQVTQMGQEVILRCVPISNHLYFYWYRQILGQKVEFLVSFYNNEISEKSEIFDDQFSVERPDGSNFTLKIRSTKLEDSAMYFCASSEISSGNTIYFGEGSWLTVV.

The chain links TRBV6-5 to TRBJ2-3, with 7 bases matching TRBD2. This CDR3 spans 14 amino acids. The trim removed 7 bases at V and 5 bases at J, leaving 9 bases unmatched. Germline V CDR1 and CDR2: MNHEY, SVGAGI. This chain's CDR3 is CASKGLAEEDTQYF. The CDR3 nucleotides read TGTGCCAGCAAAGGCCTAGCGGAGGAAGATACGCAGTATTTT.

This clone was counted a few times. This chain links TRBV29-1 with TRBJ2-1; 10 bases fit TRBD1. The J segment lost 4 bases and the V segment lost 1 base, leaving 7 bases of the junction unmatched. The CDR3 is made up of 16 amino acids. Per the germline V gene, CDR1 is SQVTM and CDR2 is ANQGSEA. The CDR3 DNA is TGCAGCGTTGAAGGGGAGACAGGGGGCATTTACAATGAGCAGTTCTTC. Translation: CSVEGETGGIYNEQFF.

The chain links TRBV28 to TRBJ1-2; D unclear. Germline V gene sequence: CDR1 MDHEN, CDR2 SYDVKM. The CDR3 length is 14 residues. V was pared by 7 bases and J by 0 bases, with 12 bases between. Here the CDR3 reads CASTPSDANYGYTF. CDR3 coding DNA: TGTGCCAGCACTCCCTCGGACGCTAACTATGGCTACACCTTC.

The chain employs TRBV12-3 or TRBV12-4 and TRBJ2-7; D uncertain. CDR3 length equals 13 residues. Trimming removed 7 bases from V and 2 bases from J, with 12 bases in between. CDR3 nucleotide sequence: TGTGCCAGCACTTTCCCTAGAGCCTACGAGCAGTACTTC. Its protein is CASTFPRAYEQYF.

Written as DNA, the CDR3 is TGTGCCAGCAGCTTAGACCGAAAGGGACTAGCGGGACCGCACGATACGCAGTATTTT. Protein product: CASSLDRKGLAGPHDTQYF. The V call is TRBV7-9, the J call TRBJ2-3, with 13 bases that match TRBD2. Trimming at V came to 1 base and at J to 6 bases, leaving 13 bases not matched to a gene. Germline V lookup: CDR1 SEHNR, CDR2 FQNEAQ (reference sequence). This CDR3 is 19 amino acids long.

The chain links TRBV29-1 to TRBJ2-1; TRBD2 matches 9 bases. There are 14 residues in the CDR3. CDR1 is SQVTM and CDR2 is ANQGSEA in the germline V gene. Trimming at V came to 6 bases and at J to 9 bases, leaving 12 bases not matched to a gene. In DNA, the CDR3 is TGCAGCGTCCCGACCCTTAGCGGGAGCACTGAGCAGTTCTTC. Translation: CSVPTLSGSTEQFF.

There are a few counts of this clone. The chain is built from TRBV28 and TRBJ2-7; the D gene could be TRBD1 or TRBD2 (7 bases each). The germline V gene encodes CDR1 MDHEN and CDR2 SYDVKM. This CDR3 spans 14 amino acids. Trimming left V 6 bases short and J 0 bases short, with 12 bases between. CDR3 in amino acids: CASRPGGGSYEQYF. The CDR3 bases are TGTGCCAGCAGGCCAGGGGGGGGCTCCTACGAGCAGTACTTC.

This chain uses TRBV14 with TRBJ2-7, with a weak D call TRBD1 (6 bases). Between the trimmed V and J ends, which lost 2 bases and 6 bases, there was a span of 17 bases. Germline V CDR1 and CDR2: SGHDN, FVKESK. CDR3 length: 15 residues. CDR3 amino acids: CASSQTYGTQGEQYF. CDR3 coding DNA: TGTGCCAGCAGCCAAACCTACGGGACACAAGGCGAGCAGTACTTC.

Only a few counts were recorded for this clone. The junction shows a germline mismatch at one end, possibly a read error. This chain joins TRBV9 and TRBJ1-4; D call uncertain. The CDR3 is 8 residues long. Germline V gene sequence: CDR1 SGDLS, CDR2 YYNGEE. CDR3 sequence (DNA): TGTGCCAGCAGCCTAGCAATTTTT. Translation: CASSLAIF.

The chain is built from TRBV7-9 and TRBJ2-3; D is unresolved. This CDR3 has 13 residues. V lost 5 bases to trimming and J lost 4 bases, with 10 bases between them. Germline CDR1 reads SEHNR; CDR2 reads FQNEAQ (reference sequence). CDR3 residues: CASSTQSSDTQYF. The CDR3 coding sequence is TGTGCCAGCAGCACCCAGTCTTCAGATACGCAGTATTTT.

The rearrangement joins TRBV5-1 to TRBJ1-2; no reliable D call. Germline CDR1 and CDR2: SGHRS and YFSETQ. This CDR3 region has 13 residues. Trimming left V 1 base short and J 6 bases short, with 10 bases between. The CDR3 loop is CASSLQPVNGYTF. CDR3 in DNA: TGCGCCAGCAGCTTGCAACCAGTTAATGGCTACACCTTC.

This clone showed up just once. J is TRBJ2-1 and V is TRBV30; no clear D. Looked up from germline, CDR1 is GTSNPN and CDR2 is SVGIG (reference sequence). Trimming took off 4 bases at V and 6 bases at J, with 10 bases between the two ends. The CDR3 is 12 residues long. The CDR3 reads CAWTGPSNEQFF. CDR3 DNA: TGTGCCTGGACTGGACCCTCCAATGAGCAGTTCTTC.

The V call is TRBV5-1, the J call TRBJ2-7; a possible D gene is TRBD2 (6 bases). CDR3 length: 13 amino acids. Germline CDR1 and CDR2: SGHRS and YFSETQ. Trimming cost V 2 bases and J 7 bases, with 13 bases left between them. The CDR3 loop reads CASSFDGRTEQYF. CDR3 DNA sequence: TGCGCCAGCAGCTTCGACGGGAGAACGGAGCAGTACTTC.

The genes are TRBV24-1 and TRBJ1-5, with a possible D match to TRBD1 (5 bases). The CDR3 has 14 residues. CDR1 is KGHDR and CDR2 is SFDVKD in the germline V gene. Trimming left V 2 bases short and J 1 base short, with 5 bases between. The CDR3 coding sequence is TGTGCCACCAGTGATTGGGACAGCAATCAGCCCCAGCATTTT. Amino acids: CATSDWDSNQPQHF.

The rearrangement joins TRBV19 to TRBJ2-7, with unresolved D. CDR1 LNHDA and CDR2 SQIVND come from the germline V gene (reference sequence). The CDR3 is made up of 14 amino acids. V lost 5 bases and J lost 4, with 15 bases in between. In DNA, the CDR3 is TGTGCCAGTAGTCCGGGTCGAGCGTTATACGAGCAGTACTTC. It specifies CASSPGRALYEQYF.

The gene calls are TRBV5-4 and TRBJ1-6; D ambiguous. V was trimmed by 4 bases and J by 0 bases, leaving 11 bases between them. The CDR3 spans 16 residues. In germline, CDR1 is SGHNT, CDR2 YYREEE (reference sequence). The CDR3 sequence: CASSGGPGSYNSPLHF. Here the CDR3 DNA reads TGTGCCAGCAGCGGAGGCCCGGGCTCCTATAATTCACCCCTCCACTTT.

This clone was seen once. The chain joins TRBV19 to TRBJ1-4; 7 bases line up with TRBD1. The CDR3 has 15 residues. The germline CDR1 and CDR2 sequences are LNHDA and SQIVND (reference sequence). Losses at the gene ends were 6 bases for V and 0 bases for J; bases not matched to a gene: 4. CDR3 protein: CASSGQAATNEKLFF. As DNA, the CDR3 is TGTGCCAGTAGCGGACAGGCCGCAACTAATGAAAAACTGTTTTTT.

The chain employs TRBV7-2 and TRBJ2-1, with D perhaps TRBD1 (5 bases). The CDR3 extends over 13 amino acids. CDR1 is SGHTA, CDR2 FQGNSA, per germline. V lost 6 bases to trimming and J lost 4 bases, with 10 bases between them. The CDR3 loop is CASSWSGYNEQFF. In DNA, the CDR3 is TGTGCCAGCAGTTGGTCAGGGTACAATGAGCAGTTCTTC.

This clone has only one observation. CDR3 DNA: TGTGCCAGCAGTTTACACCCCGCCGCAGACTACTACGAGCAGTACTTC. This encodes CASSLHPAADYYEQYF. The chain combines TRBV28 with TRBJ2-7, with D maybe TRBD2 (5 bases). The length of the CDR3 is 16 residues. Germline assignment: CDR1 MDHEN and CDR2 SYDVKM. The germline V and J ends were trimmed by 2 bases and 3 bases, with 17 bases remaining between them.

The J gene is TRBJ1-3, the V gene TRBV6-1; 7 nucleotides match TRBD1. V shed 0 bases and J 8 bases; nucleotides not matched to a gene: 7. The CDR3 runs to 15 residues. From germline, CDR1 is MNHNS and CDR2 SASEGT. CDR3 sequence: CASSEATDRVYTIYF. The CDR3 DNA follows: TGTGCCAGCAGTGAAGCAACCGACAGGGTGTACACCATATATTTT.

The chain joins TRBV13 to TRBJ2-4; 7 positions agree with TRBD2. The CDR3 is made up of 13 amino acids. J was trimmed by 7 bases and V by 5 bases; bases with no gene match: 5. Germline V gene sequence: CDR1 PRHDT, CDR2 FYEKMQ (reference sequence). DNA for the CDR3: TGTGCCAGCAGCACGCGGGGGAGGAACATTCAGTACTTC. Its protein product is CASSTRGRNIQYF.

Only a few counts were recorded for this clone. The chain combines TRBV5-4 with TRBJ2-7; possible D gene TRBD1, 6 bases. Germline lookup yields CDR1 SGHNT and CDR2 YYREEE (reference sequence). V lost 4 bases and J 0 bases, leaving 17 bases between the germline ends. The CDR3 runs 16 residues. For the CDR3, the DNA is TGTGCCAGCAGCCCAATGACAGGCGCCCGCTCCTACGAGCAGTACTTC. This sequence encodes CASSPMTGARSYEQYF.

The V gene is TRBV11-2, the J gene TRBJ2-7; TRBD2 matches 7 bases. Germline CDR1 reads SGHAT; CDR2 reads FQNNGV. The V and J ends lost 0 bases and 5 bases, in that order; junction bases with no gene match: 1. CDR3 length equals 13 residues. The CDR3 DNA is TGTGCCAGCAGCTTAGAGGCGGGGGACGAGCAGTACTTC. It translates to CASSLEAGDEQYF.